This T cell receptor beta chain was sequenced during a study of shared clonotypes between healthy human individuals. Study-level results: Sharing across four donors was highest in naive CD4 (roughly 5%) and lowest in memory CD8 (roughly 0.4%). Non-shared clonotypes showed lower generation probabilities than clonotypes common to all four donors.

Per the germline V gene, CDR1 is MGHDK and CDR2 is SYGVNS. The V end lost 1 base, the J end lost 0 bases, and 6 bases lay between the germline ends. The CDR3 spans 14 residues. The data were produced by immunoSEQ multiplex PCR, yet TCRdb's version contains in-frame clones alone and is incomplete. The sample consists of about 960,000 clones, 70% to 85% of them appearing once. Turning to this clone: The antigen is unknown. The identical CDR3 is also encoded by other nucleotide sequences in the sample.

This TCR came from a man aged 18 to 35 in good health. The sequenced sample was memory CD4+ T cells sorted from blood. As to subset: CD45RA-negative fraction. The chain links TRBV25-1 to TRBJ1-1; D uncertain. This CDR3 is CASSESGMNTEAFF. The DNA of the CDR3 is TGTGCCAGCAGTGAATCCGGCATGAACACTGAAGCTTTCTTT.